The rows below give T cell receptor beta chains drawn from one sample of a study of T cell responses to AZD1222 COVID-19 vaccine. Clones were sequenced by immunoSEQ multiplex PCR, and TCRdb holds only the in-frame ones, with some missing. Here the sample spans about 150,000 clones, 85% to 90% being singletons. The sample in question was peripheral blood, obtained 28 days after the second AZD1222 dose. The receptors were gathered from an adult who received the AZD1222 COVID-19 vaccine. Both conserved end residues are part of each CDR3. The order of the fields is J gene, V gene, clone size, D gene, CDR3 DNA, CDR3 protein. D genes are given only for firm matches. Size is omitted from some rows. Given values are once, few, many or a class for expanded clones.

j_call: TRBJ2-1
v_call: TRBV29-1
clone_size: -
d_call: TRBD2
cdr3_nt: TGCAGCGTTCTGGGACTATCCTACAATGAGCAGTTCTTC
cdr3_aa: CSVLGLSYNEQFF

j_call: TRBJ1-1
v_call: TRBV7-6
clone_size: -
d_call: -
cdr3_nt: TGTGCCAGCAGCTTAGTAGGATGTGCGAACACTGAAGCTTTCTTT
cdr3_aa: CASSLVGCANTEAFF

j_call: TRBJ2-7
v_call: TRBV28
clone_size: -
d_call: TRBD2
cdr3_nt: TGTGCCAGCAGTTTCATGACTAGCGGGACCCCCGAGCAGTACTTC
cdr3_aa: CASSFMTSGTPEQYF

j_call: TRBJ2-1
v_call: TRBV15
clone_size: -
d_call: -
cdr3_nt: TGTGCCACCAGCAGTAATCGGGATTGGGTTCGCAATGAGCAGTTCTTC
cdr3_aa: CATSSNRDWVRNEQFF

j_call: TRBJ2-2
v_call: TRBV5-1
clone_size: -
d_call: -
cdr3_nt: TGCGCCAGCAGACCGAGTACGACCGGGGAGCTGTTTTTT
cdr3_aa: CASRPSTTGELFF

j_call: TRBJ1-3
v_call: TRBV7-8
clone_size: -
d_call: -
cdr3_nt: TGTGCCAGCAGCACACCGGAGGCGGGGCGTCCTGGAAACACCATATATTTT
cdr3_aa: CASSTPEAGRPGNTIYF

j_call: TRBJ2-7
v_call: TRBV3-1/TRBV3-2
clone_size: -
d_call: -
cdr3_nt: TGTGCCAGCAGCCAAAAGTACGAGCAGTACTTC
cdr3_aa: CASSQKYEQYF

j_call: TRBJ2-7
v_call: TRBV5-1
clone_size: -
d_call: -
cdr3_nt: TGCGCCAGCAGCTTGTCGGTCGCTGACTCCTACGAGCAGTACTTC
cdr3_aa: CASSLSVADSYEQYF

j_call: TRBJ1-5
v_call: TRBV28
clone_size: -
d_call: -
cdr3_nt: TGTGCCAGCAGTTTTTTGAATCAGCCCCAGCATTTT
cdr3_aa: CASSFLNQPQHF

j_call: TRBJ2-5
v_call: TRBV5-4
clone_size: -
d_call: TRBD2
cdr3_nt: TGTGCCAGCAGCGTTAAGACTAGCGGGTCACAAACCCAGTACTTC
cdr3_aa: CASSVKTSGSQTQYF

j_call: TRBJ1-1
v_call: TRBV9
clone_size: once
d_call: -
cdr3_nt: TGTGCCAGCAGCGTAGATCCATTGACTGAAGCTTTCTTT
cdr3_aa: CASSVDPLTEAFF

j_call: TRBJ2-1
v_call: TRBV28
clone_size: -
d_call: TRBD2
cdr3_nt: TGTGCCAGTGGTGGGGCTAGCGGATTCTTC
cdr3_aa: CASGGASGFF

j_call: TRBJ2-7
v_call: TRBV13
clone_size: -
d_call: -
cdr3_nt: TGTGCCAGCAGCTTAGGATTACGGCGGATCCTGTACTTC
cdr3_aa: CASSLGLRRILYF

j_call: TRBJ1-2
v_call: TRBV12-5
clone_size: -
d_call: TRBD1
cdr3_nt: TGTGCTAGTGCCTCGGACAGGACCTATGGCTACACCTTC
cdr3_aa: CASASDRTYGYTF

j_call: TRBJ2-7
v_call: TRBV7-8
clone_size: -
d_call: -
cdr3_nt: TGTGCCAGCAGCCGAGGAGCGGGCCTCTACGAGCAGTACTTC
cdr3_aa: CASSRGAGLYEQYF

j_call: TRBJ1-1
v_call: TRBV7-3
clone_size: -
d_call: -
cdr3_nt: TGTGCCAGCAGCTTAACACCACGGGGCACTGAAGCTTTCTTT
cdr3_aa: CASSLTPRGTEAFF

j_call: TRBJ2-1
v_call: TRBV3-1/TRBV3-2
clone_size: -
d_call: TRBD2
cdr3_nt: TGTGCCAGCAGCCAATCCCCTAGCGGGAGAGGCAATGAGCAGTTCTTC
cdr3_aa: CASSQSPSGRGNEQFF

j_call: TRBJ2-3
v_call: TRBV19
clone_size: -
d_call: -
cdr3_nt: TGTGCCAGTAGTATCGGGCAGGTCGCAGATACGCAGTATTTT
cdr3_aa: CASSIGQVADTQYF

j_call: TRBJ2-1
v_call: TRBV6-2/TRBV6-3
clone_size: -
d_call: -
cdr3_nt: TGTGCCAGCAGTTACCTTCTTAAGTCCGGATACAATGAGCAGTTCTTC
cdr3_aa: CASSYLLKSGYNEQFF

j_call: TRBJ2-7
v_call: TRBV7-3
clone_size: few
d_call: TRBD1
cdr3_nt: TGTGCCAGCAGCCCGGGACAGGGCTACGAGCAGTACTTC
cdr3_aa: CASSPGQGYEQYF

j_call: TRBJ1-2
v_call: TRBV7-9
clone_size: -
d_call: -
cdr3_nt: TGTGCCAGCAGCTCGGGAGGCAACTATGGCTACACCTTC
cdr3_aa: CASSSGGNYGYTF

j_call: TRBJ2-7
v_call: TRBV5-1
clone_size: -
d_call: TRBD2
cdr3_nt: TGCGCCAGCAGCTTGGCCGGGACTAGCGTCTCCTACGAGCAGTACTTC
cdr3_aa: CASSLAGTSVSYEQYF

j_call: TRBJ2-5
v_call: TRBV5-1
clone_size: -
d_call: -
cdr3_nt: TGCGCCAGCAGCTTGCGTCCCAGCGGACAAGAGACCCAGTACTTC
cdr3_aa: CASSLRPSGQETQYF

j_call: TRBJ2-7
v_call: TRBV2
clone_size: -
d_call: TRBD2
cdr3_nt: TGTGCCAGCAGACTTACCGGGACTAGCGGGTACGAGCAGTACTTC
cdr3_aa: CASRLTGTSGYEQYF

j_call: TRBJ2-5
v_call: TRBV6-2/TRBV6-3
clone_size: -
d_call: -
cdr3_nt: TGTGCCAGCAGCCTAACCTCGGTGAGGGTCCAAGAGACCCAGTACTTC
cdr3_aa: CASSLTSVRVQETQYF

j_call: TRBJ1-4
v_call: TRBV28
clone_size: -
d_call: -
cdr3_nt: TGTGCCAGCAGTCCCTCGGGGGCGCGGGGTGAAAAACTGTTTTTT
cdr3_aa: CASSPSGARGEKLFF

j_call: TRBJ2-7
v_call: TRBV6-5
clone_size: -
d_call: TRBD1
cdr3_nt: TGTGCCAGCTCCCGGACAGGGAGCTACGAGCAGTACTTC
cdr3_aa: CASSRTGSYEQYF

j_call: TRBJ1-1
v_call: TRBV11-2
clone_size: -
d_call: -
cdr3_nt: TGTGCCAGCAGCTTAATGGGGTGGCAGAACACTGAAGCTTTCTTT
cdr3_aa: CASSLMGWQNTEAFF

j_call: TRBJ1-1
v_call: TRBV30
clone_size: once
d_call: -
cdr3_nt: TGTGCCTGGAGTGAGGACGCTTTGGGAGCTTTCTTT
cdr3_aa: CAWSEDALGAFF

j_call: TRBJ1-4
v_call: TRBV28
clone_size: -
d_call: TRBD1
cdr3_nt: TGTGCCAGCAGCCTCCTACAGGGGGCTCGGAAACTGTTTTTT
cdr3_aa: CASSLLQGARKLFF

j_call: TRBJ2-1
v_call: TRBV12-5
clone_size: -
d_call: TRBD1
cdr3_nt: TGTGCTAGTGGTTTGACCGGGACAGGGGACAATGAGCAGTTCTTC
cdr3_aa: CASGLTGTGDNEQFF

j_call: TRBJ1-1
v_call: TRBV7-2
clone_size: -
d_call: TRBD1
cdr3_nt: TGTGCCAGCAGACGACAGGGTGGGGTGACTGAAGCTTTCTTT
cdr3_aa: CASRRQGGVTEAFF

j_call: TRBJ2-5
v_call: TRBV2
clone_size: -
d_call: -
cdr3_nt: TGTGCCAGCAGTGAAAGTGGGGCCCAGTACTTC
cdr3_aa: CASSESGAQYF

j_call: TRBJ1-5
v_call: TRBV28
clone_size: -
d_call: -
cdr3_nt: TGTGCCAGCAGTATGGAGAGGGGAAGAGGAAGCAATCAGCCCCAGCATTTT
cdr3_aa: CASSMERGRGSNQPQHF

j_call: TRBJ2-1
v_call: TRBV3-1/TRBV3-2
clone_size: -
d_call: -
cdr3_nt: TGTGCCAGCAGCCAATCCGAGGGGACAAATGAGCAGTTCTTC
cdr3_aa: CASSQSEGTNEQFF

j_call: TRBJ2-2
v_call: TRBV30
clone_size: -
d_call: -
cdr3_nt: TGTGCCTGGAGGTGGCTCACCGGGGAGCTGTTTTTT
cdr3_aa: CAWRWLTGELFF

j_call: TRBJ2-3
v_call: TRBV19
clone_size: -
d_call: -
cdr3_nt: TGTGCCAGTAGTGTCCGGGGGAGCGCAGATACGCAGTATTTT
cdr3_aa: CASSVRGSADTQYF

j_call: TRBJ2-1
v_call: TRBV5-1
clone_size: -
d_call: -
cdr3_nt: TGCGCCAGCAGCTTGGCCAGGGGAAGTGGGGACTGGAACTACAATGAGCAGTTCTTC
cdr3_aa: CASSLARGSGDWNYNEQFF

j_call: TRBJ2-5
v_call: TRBV4-3
clone_size: -
d_call: TRBD2
cdr3_nt: TGCGCCAGCAGCCCGTCGACTAGCGGGAGGCTTTCTGAGACCCAGTACTTC
cdr3_aa: CASSPSTSGRLSETQYF

j_call: TRBJ2-2
v_call: TRBV6-5
clone_size: few
d_call: -
cdr3_nt: TGTGCCAGCAGTTATCAGAACACCGGGGAGCTGTTTTTT
cdr3_aa: CASSYQNTGELFF